These T cell receptor beta chains were read from a single sample in a study of blood T cell repertoires in COVID-19. Libraries were prepared by immunoSEQ multiplex PCR; TCRdb keeps only in-frame clonotypes and omits some of them. The sample lists 85,000 to 110,000 clones, approximately 90% occurring once. Sequenced sample: peripheral blood. The receptors were gathered from a woman over 75 in a cohort sampled during active COVID-19. Both conserved end residues are part of each CDR3.

j_call: TRBJ2-3
v_call: TRBV19
cdr3_aa: CASSPTTRRDTQYF

j_call: TRBJ2-5
v_call: TRBV27
cdr3_aa: CASSPPTTGGRETQYF

j_call: TRBJ1-6
v_call: TRBV6-6
cdr3_aa: CASKSTSANSPLHF

j_call: TRBJ2-1
v_call: TRBV5-5
cdr3_aa: CASSFSAYNEQFF

j_call: TRBJ1-5
v_call: TRBV19
cdr3_aa: CASSIGPGQGNQPQHF

j_call: TRBJ2-2
v_call: TRBV11-1
cdr3_aa: CASSTLTGYTGELFF

j_call: TRBJ2-7
v_call: TRBV29-1
cdr3_aa: CSVETVEEQYF

j_call: TRBJ1-4
v_call: TRBV18
cdr3_aa: CASSPLMRQGGIEEKLFF

j_call: TRBJ1-1
v_call: TRBV7-9
cdr3_aa: CASSLGTEAPEAFF

j_call: TRBJ2-5
v_call: TRBV29-1
cdr3_aa: CSVSYQAKETQYF

j_call: TRBJ1-5
v_call: TRBV7-9
cdr3_aa: CASSLAGGQPQHF

j_call: TRBJ1-5
v_call: TRBV4-1
cdr3_aa: CASSQDSGTGVQPQHF

j_call: TRBJ2-3
v_call: TRBV24-1
cdr3_aa: CATSGVEGTDTQYF

j_call: TRBJ1-2
v_call: TRBV29-1
cdr3_aa: CSVDRTGGYTF

j_call: TRBJ1-4
v_call: TRBV3-1/TRBV3-2
cdr3_aa: CASSQDPVRGEKLFF

j_call: TRBJ2-1
v_call: TRBV4-1
cdr3_aa: CASSHRQGPNPSSYNEQFF

j_call: TRBJ2-2
v_call: TRBV2
cdr3_aa: CASSRSGTLNTGELFF

j_call: TRBJ2-1
v_call: TRBV18
cdr3_aa: CASSLNSGSISEQFF

j_call: TRBJ2-2
v_call: TRBV19
cdr3_aa: CASGEIGQGAPRITGELFF

j_call: TRBJ2-1
v_call: TRBV13
cdr3_aa: CASSPEPLGLAGAEYNEQFF